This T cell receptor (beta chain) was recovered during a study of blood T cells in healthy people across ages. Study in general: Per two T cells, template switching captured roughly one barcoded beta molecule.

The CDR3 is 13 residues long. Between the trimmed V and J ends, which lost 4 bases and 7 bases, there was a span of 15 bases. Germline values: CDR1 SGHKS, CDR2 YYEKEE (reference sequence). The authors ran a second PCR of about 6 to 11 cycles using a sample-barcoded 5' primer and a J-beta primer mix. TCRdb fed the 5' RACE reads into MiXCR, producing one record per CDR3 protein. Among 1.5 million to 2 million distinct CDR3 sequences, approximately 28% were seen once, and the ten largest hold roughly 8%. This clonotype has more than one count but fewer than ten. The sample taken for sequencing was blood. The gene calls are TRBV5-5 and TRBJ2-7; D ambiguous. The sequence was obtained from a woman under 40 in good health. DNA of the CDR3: TGTGCCAGCAGCCCCGGGCTTTTGGGAGAGCAGTACTTC. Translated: CASSPGLLGEQYF. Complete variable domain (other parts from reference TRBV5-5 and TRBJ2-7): DAGVTQSPTHLIKTRGQQVTLRCSPISGHKSVSWYQQVLGQGPQFIFQYYEKEERGRGNFPDRFSARQFPNYSSELNVNALLLGDSALYLCASSPGLLGEQYFGPGTRLTVT.